The clone carrying this T cell receptor beta chain showed up many times. This specimen comes from a study of neurological immune-mediated disorders. Germline V gene data show CDR1 as SGHKS and CDR2 as YYEKEE (reference sequence). This CDR3 spans 14 amino acids. V lost 2 bases and J 9 bases, leaving 16 bases between the germline ends. TCRdb reprocessed the 5' RACE reads via MiXCR and lists one record per CDR3 protein. The sample carries tens of thousands of distinct CDR3 sequences, 3% to 4% recorded once. This receptor was taken from a man younger than 45 with multiple sclerosis. The sample comprised PBMCs. The chain uses TRBV5-5 and TRBJ2-3; D is perhaps TRBD2 (7 bases). Here the CDR3 DNA reads TGTGCCAGCAGCTTACAGGGTACGGGGGGAACGCAGTATTTT. Amino acid sequence: CASSLQGTGGTQYF.